In this sample, the clone carrying this T cell receptor beta chain turned up a few times. Trimming took 0 bases from V and 7 from J, leaving 1 base between them. The length of the CDR3 is 11 residues. CDR1 and CDR2 from the germline V gene are MNHEY and SMNVEV (reference sequence). The method was immunoSEQ multiplex PCR; TCRdb's version includes in-frame clones alone and lacks a portion of them. The sample holds around 100,000 clones, approximately 89% seen once. This entry belongs to a study of OX40 agonist ivuxolimab in advanced cancers. About the research overall: Patients were treated with ivuxolimab, an agonistic anti-OX40 (CD134) antibody. Therapy given before enrollment (anti-PD-1, anti-PD-L1 or anti-CTLA-4) was allowed, and under 45% had some.

Here the sequenced sample was CD4+ or CD8+ T cells sorted from blood, taken in a trial of the OX40 agonist ivuxolimab. This rearrangement joins TRBV27 to TRBJ1-5; no reliable D call. The clonotype was recovered from an adult with an advanced solid tumor such as melanoma, head and neck, liver or kidney cancer. CDR3 nucleotide sequence: TGTGCCAGCAGTTTATCCCAGCCCCAGCATTTT. Translated, it gives CASSLSQPQHF.